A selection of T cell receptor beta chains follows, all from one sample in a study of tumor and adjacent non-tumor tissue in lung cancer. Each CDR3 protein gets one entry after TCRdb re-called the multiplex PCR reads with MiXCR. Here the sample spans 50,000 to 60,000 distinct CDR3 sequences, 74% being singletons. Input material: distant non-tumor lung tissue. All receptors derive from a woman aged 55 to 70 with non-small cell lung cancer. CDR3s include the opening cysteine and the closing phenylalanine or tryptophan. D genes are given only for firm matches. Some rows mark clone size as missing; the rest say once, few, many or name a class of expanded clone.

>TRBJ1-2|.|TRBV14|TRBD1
CASSHTRDRAGTF
TGTGCCAGCAGCCATACCCGGGACAGGGCTGGCACCTTC
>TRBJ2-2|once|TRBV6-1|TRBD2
CASSGGTSGSENTEELFF
TGTGCCAGCAGTGGGGGGACTAGCGGGAGCGAGAACACGGAGGAGCTGTTTTTT
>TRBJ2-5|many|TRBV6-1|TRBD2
CASSEATSGGAQTQYF
TGTGCCAGCAGTGAAGCAACTAGCGGGGGGGCTCAGACCCAGTACTTC
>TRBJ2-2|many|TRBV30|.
CACSTDEPF
TGTGCCTGTTCGACAGACGAACCTTTT
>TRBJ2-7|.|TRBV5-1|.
CASSSDSCTNYEQYF
TGCGCCAGCAGCTCGGACAGCTGTACGAACTACGAGCAGTACTTC
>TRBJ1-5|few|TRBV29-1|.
CSFRDGDQPQHF
TGCAGCTTCCGGGACGGCGATCAGCCCCAGCATTTC
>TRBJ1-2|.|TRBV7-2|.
CASSLQEGYGYTF
TGTGCCAGCAGCTTACAGGAAGGCTATGGCTACACCTTC
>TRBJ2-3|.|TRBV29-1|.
CSVTKNSGPNQPQYF
TGCAGCGTTACTAAGAACTCAGGGCCTAATCAGCCCCAGTATTTT
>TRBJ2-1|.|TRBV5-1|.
CVSSLGAGANEQFF
TGCGTCAGCAGTTTGGGGGCGGGGGCGAATGAGCAGTTCTTC
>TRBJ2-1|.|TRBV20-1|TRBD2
CNASAGCTLDEQFF
TGCAATGCCTCAGCGGGATGTACGCTGGATGAGCAGTTCTTC